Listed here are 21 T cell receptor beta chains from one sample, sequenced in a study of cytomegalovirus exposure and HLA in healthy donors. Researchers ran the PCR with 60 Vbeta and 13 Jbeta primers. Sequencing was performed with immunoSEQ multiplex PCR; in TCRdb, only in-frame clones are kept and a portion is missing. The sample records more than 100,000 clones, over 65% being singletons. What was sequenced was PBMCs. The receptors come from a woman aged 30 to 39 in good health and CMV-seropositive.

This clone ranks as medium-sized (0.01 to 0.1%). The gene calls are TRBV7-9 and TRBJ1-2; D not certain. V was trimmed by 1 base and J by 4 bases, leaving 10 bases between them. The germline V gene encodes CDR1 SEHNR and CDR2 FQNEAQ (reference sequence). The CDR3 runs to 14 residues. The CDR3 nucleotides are TGTGCCAGCAGCTTAGTAGAGGGATCCTATGGCTACACCTTC. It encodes CASSLVEGSYGYTF.

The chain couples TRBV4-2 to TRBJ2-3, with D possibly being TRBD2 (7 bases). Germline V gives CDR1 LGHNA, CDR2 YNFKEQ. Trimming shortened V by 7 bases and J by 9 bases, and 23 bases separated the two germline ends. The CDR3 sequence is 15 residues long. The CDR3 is CASTRGGGSEGTQYF. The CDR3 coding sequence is TGTGCCAGCACCCGAGGGGGAGGGTCTGAAGGGACGCAGTATTTT.

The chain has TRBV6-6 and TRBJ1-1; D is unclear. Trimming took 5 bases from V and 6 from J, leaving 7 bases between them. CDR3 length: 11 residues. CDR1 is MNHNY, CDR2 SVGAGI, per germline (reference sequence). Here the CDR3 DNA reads TGTGCCAGCAGTCCCTCCTCTGAAGCTTTCTTT. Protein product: CASSPSSEAFF.

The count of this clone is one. The CDR3 nucleotides are TGTGCCAGCAGCTTCACAGGGAGGGACATTCAGTACTTC. Translating it yields CASSFTGRDIQYF. The V and J genes are TRBV5-6 and TRBJ2-4; perhaps TRBD2 as D (7 bases). CDR1 is SGHDT and CDR2 is YYEEEE in the germline V gene. The CDR3 covers 13 residues. The ends were cut back, 2 bases at V and 8 bases at J, with 11 bases in the middle. Using reference TRBV5-6 and TRBJ2-4 for the parts outside the CDR3, the full variable domain is DAGVTQSPTHLIKTRGQQVTLRCSPKSGHDTVSWYQQALGQGPQFIFQYYEEEERQRGNFPDRFSGHQFPNYSSELNVNALLLGDSALYLCASSFTGRDIQYFGAGTRLSVL.

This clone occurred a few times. CDR3 in amino acids: CASSHNRGNQPQHF. The CDR3 DNA reads as TGTGCCAGCAGCCATAACCGGGGCAATCAGCCCCAGCATTTT. This rearrangement joins TRBV4-2 to TRBJ1-5, with D uncertain. The CDR3 loop spans 14 amino acids. The ends were cut back, 3 bases at V and 2 bases at J, with 8 bases in the middle. In germline, CDR1 is LGHNA, CDR2 YNFKEQ.

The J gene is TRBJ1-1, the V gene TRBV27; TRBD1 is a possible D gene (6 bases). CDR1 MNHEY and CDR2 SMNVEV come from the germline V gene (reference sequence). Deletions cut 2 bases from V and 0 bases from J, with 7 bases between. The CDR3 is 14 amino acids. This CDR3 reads CASSLEGVNTEAFF. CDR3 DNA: TGTGCCAGCAGTTTAGAGGGGGTGAACACTGAAGCTTTCTTT.

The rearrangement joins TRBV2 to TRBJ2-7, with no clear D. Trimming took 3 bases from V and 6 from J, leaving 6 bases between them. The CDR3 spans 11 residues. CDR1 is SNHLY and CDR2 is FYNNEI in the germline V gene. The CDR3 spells CASSEVSEQYF. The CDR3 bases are TGTGCCAGCAGTGAGGTCAGCGAGCAGTACTTC.

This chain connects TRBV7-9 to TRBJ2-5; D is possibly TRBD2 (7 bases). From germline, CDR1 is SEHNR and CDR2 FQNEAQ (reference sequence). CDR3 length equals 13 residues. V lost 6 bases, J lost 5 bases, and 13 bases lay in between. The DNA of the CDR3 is TGTGCCAGCAGGGGGGGGGCCCGGGAGACCCAGTACTTC. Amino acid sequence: CASRGGARETQYF.

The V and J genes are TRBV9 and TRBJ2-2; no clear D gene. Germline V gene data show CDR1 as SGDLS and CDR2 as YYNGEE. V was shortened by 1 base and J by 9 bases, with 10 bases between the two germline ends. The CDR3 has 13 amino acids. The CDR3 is CASSVSSGRELFF. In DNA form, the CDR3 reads TGTGCCAGCAGCGTATCAAGTGGCAGGGAGCTGTTTTTT.

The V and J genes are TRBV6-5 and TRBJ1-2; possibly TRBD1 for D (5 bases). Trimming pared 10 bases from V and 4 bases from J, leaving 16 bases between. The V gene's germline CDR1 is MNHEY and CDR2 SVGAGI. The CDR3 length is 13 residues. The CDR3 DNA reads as TGTGCCACCTCAAGGGGAAGTATCTATGGCTACACCTTC. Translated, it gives CATSRGSIYGYTF.

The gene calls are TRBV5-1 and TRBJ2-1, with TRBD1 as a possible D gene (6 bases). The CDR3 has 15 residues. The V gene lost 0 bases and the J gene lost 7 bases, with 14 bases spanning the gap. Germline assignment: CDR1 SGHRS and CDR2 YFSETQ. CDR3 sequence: CASSLGGTSQNEQFF. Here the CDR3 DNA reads TGCGCCAGCAGCTTGGGAGGGACATCCCAAAATGAGCAGTTCTTC.

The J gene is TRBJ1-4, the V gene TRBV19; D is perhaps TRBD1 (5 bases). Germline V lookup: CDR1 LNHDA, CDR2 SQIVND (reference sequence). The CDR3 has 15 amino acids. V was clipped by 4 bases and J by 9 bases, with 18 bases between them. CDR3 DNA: TGTGCCAGTAGTACTCCCGCGGGGGGGATTCAAAAACTGTTTTTT. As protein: CASSTPAGGIQKLFF. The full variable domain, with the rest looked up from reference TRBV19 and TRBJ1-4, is DGGITQSPKYLFRKEGQNVTLSCEQNLNHDAMYWYRQDPGQGLRLIYYSQIVNDFQKGDIAEGYSVSREKKESFPLTVTSAQKNPTAFYLCASSTPAGGIQKLFFGSGTQLSVL.

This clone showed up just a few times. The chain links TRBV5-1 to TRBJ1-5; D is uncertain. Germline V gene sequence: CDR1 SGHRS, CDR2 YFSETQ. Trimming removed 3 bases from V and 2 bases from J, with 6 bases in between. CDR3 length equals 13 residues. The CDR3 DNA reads TGCGCCAGCAGCTACAGTGGCAATCAGCCCCAGCATTTT. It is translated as CASSYSGNQPQHF.

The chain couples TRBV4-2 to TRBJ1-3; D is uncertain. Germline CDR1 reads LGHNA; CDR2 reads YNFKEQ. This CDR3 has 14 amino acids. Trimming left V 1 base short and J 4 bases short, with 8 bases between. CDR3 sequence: CASSQVSSGNTIYF. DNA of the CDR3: TGTGCCAGCAGCCAAGTATCTTCCGGAAACACCATATATTTT.

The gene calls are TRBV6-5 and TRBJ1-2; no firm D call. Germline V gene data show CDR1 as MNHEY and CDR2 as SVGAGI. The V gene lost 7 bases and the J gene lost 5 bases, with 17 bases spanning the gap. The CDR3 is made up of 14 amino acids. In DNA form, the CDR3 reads TGTGCCAGCACAAAAGCCCCAGGCCAGTATGGCTACACCTTC. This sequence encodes CASTKAPGQYGYTF.

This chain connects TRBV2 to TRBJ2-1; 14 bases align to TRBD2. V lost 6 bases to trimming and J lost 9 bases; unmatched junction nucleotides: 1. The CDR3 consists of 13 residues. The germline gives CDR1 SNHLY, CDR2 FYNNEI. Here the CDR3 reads CASRGTSGGEQFF. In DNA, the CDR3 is TGTGCCAGCAGGGGGACTAGCGGGGGTGAGCAGTTCTTC. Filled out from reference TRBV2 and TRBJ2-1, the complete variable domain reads EPEVTQTPSHQVTQMGQEVILRCVPISNHLYFYWYRQILGQKVEFLVSFYNNEISEKSEIFDDQFSVERPDGSNFTLKIRSTKLEDSAMYFCASRGTSGGEQFFGPGTRLTVL.

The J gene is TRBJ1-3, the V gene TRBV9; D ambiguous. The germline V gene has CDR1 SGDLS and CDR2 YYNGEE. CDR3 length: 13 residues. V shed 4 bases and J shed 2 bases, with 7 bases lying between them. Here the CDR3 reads CASSQNTGNTIYF. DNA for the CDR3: TGTGCCAGCAGCCAGAACACTGGAAACACCATATATTTT.

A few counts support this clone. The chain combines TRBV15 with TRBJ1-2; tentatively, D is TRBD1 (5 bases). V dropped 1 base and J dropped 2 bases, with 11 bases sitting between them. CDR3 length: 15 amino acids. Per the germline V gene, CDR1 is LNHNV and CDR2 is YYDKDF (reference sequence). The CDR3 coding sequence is TGTGCCACCAGCAGAGGGGTGGGGGGGAACTATGGCTACACCTTC. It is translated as CATSRGVGGNYGYTF.

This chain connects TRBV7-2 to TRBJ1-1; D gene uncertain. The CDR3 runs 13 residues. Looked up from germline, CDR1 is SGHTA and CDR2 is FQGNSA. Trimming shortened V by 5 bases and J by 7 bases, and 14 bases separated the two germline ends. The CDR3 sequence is CASSPITRGEAFF. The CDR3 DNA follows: TGTGCCAGCAGCCCCATCACTAGAGGTGAAGCTTTCTTT.

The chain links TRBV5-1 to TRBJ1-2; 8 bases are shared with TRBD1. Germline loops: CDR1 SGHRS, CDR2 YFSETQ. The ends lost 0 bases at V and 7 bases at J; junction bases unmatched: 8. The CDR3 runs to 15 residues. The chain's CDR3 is CASSLASQGARGYTF. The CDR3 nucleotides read TGCGCCAGCAGCTTGGCCTCTCAGGGGGCGCGTGGCTACACCTTC. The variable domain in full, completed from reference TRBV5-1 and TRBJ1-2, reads KAGVTQTPRYLIKTRGQQVTLSCSPISGHRSVSWYQQTPGQGLQFLFEYFSETQRNKGNFPGRFSGRQFSNSRSEMNVSTLELGDSALYLCASSLASQGARGYTFGSGTRLTVV.

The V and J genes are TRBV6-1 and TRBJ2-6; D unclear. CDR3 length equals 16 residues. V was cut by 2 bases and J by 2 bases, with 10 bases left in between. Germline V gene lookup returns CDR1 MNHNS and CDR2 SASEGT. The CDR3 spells CASSELGRAGANVLTF. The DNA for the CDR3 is TGTGCCAGCAGTGAACTTGGGCGAGCTGGGGCCAACGTCCTGACTTTC.